Here is one T cell receptor beta chain with its context. Its antigen is unidentified. These data come from a study of cytomegalovirus exposure and HLA in healthy donors. General study findings and limits: Cytomegalovirus-associated status was assigned to about 160 TCR beta chains.

PCR amplification relied on 60 Vbeta primers (plus 13 Jbeta primers). TCRdb keeps only in-frame clones here, not all; method: immunoSEQ multiplex PCR. The table shows 150,000 to 200,000 clones, with approximately 82% occurring only once. Germline V gene lookup returns CDR1 MRHNA and CDR2 SNTAGT. V was cut by 8 bases and J by 5 bases, with 15 bases left in between. This CDR3 is 13 amino acids long. Material: PBMCs. The source of this sequence is a man between 18 and 35 years old in good health and CMV-seropositive. The V gene is TRBV6-4, the J gene TRBJ2-5, with D possibly matching TRBD1 (6 bases). The CDR3 spells CASSWGPFETQYF. CDR3 nucleotides: TGTGCCAGCTCCTGGGGGCCTTTTGAGACCCAGTACTTC.